The source of this TCR beta chain is a study of CDR3 diversity in severe acne. One entry per CDR3 protein results from TCRdb running MiXCR on the PCR reads. The sample includes about 84,000 distinct CDR3 sequences, 45% to 65% of them seen just once. This clonotype occurred a few times. CDR1 and CDR2 (germline): SEHNR, FQNEAQ (reference sequence). CDR3 length: 16 amino acids. The germline V and J ends were trimmed by 6 bases and 6 bases, with 20 bases remaining between them. The sequence came from a male donor in good health, without acne. Sequencing was carried out using blood. The V gene is TRBV7-9, the J gene TRBJ2-2; possible D gene TRBD2, 6 bases. The CDR3 sequence is CASSRPWREGAGELFF. The CDR3 nucleotides read TGTGCCAGCAGTCGCCCCTGGAGGGAAGGAGCCGGGGAGCTGTTTTTT. The full variable domain, its missing parts supplied by reference TRBV7-9 and TRBJ2-2, is DTGVSQNPRHKITKRGQNVTFRCDPISEHNRLYWYRQTLGQGPEFLTYFQNEAQLEKSRLLSDRFSAERPKGSFSTLEIQRTEQGDSAMYLCASSRPWREGAGELFFGEGSRLTVL.